This T cell receptor beta chain came from a study of cytomegalovirus exposure and HLA in healthy donors. Findings and limits, study-wide: With DRB1 most and HLA-C fewest, TCR association rates differed between HLA loci in a later analysis.

V trimming: 3 bases; J trimming: 3 bases; junction bases outside the gene matches: 7. The CDR3 is 15 residues long. The V gene's germline CDR1 is MNHEY and CDR2 SMNVEV (reference sequence). On this clone itself: The antigen is unknown.

Amplification used 60 Vbeta primers and 13 Jbeta primers. Sequenced by immunoSEQ multiplex PCR; TCRdb stores in-frame clones only, minus some. The repertoire includes some 210,000 clones, around 73% of them detected once, and 3% to 4.5% sits in the top ten. This chain joins TRBV27 and TRBJ1-2; 7 positions agree with TRBD1. Sequencing was carried out using PBMCs. The clonotype originates from a male donor in good health and CMV-seronegative. The CDR3 loop reads CASSLGVGGDYGYTF. The CDR3, as DNA: TGTGCCAGCAGTTTGGGAGTAGGGGGCGACTATGGCTACACCTTC.